The rows below give T cell receptor beta chains drawn from one sample of a study of identical twins. Using its own MiXCR run on the 5' RACE reads, TCRdb lists one record per CDR3 protein. The data contain some 440,000 distinct CDR3 sequences, more than 20% of them singletons. Separately, the same data were catalogued under a study of T cells expressing NK-cell markers.

Sequencing used CD4+ T cells sorted from blood. The source of these receptors is a woman younger than 30 in good health. Each CDR3 is given with its conserved first and last residue. The D gene is left open where the match is weak. Part of the rows lack a size; the others show once, few, many or a class for expanded clones.

V: TRBV7-2; size: once; D: TRBD2; J: TRBJ2-7; CDR3: CASRPSGISYEQYF; DNA: TGTGCCAGCAGGCCTAGCGGAATATCCTACGAGCAGTACTTC
V: TRBV11-1; size: few; D: TRBD2; J: TRBJ2-1; CDR3: CASSVPGTSGRFTYNEQFF; DNA: TGTGCCAGCAGCGTTCCCGGGACTAGCGGGAGGTTCACCTACAATGAGCAGTTCTTC
V: TRBV7-8; size: .; D: .; J: TRBJ2-1; CDR3: CASSSSAHHEQFF; DNA: TGTGCCAGCAGCTCCTCGGCTCATCATGAGCAGTTCTTC
V: TRBV5-1; size: few; D: .; J: TRBJ2-1; CDR3: CASSSARTENEQFF; DNA: TGCGCCAGCAGCTCTGCCCGGACTGAGAATGAGCAGTTCTTC
V: TRBV12-3/TRBV12-4; size: .; D: .; J: TRBJ2-7; CDR3: CASSSPNSYEQYF; DNA: TGTGCCAGCAGTTCCCCAAACTCCTACGAGCAGTACTTC
V: TRBV6-1; size: .; D: TRBD1; J: TRBJ2-7; CDR3: CASSVDRDYEQYF; DNA: TGTGCCAGCAGTGTGGACAGGGATTACGAGCAGTACTTC
V: TRBV12-3/TRBV12-4; size: .; D: .; J: TRBJ1-1; CDR3: CASSLAQVNTEAFF; DNA: TGTGCCAGCAGTTTAGCGCAGGTGAACACTGAAGCTTTCTTT
V: TRBV5-6; size: .; D: .; J: TRBJ1-5; CDR3: CASSRRAGHQPQHF; DNA: TGTGCCAGCAGCAGGAGGGCAGGGCATCAGCCCCAGCATTTT
V: TRBV7-2; size: many; D: TRBD2; J: TRBJ2-1; CDR3: CASSLVLGLASHEQFF; DNA: TGTGCCAGCAGCTTGGTACTGGGACTAGCGAGCCATGAGCAGTTCTTC
V: TRBV5-1; size: few; D: .; J: TRBJ2-2; CDR3: CASNRDTNTGELFF; DNA: TGCGCCAGCAATCGGGACACGAACACCGGGGAGCTGTTTTTT
V: TRBV5-1; size: few; D: TRBD2; J: TRBJ2-1; CDR3: CASSFGGSNGEQFF; DNA: TGCGCCAGCAGCTTTGGCGGGAGTAACGGTGAGCAGTTCTTC
V: TRBV9; size: once; D: TRBD2; J: TRBJ2-5; CDR3: CASSVVPSGRQETQYF; DNA: TGTGCCAGCAGCGTAGTCCCTAGCGGGAGGCAAGAGACCCAGTACTTC
V: TRBV20-1; size: .; D: .; J: TRBJ2-4; CDR3: CSAAGRGLAKNIQYF; DNA: TGCAGTGCTGCTGGAAGGGGCCTAGCCAAAAACATTCAGTACTTC
V: TRBV6-2/TRBV6-3; size: few; D: TRBD2; J: TRBJ2-7; CDR3: CASSPREHEQYF; DNA: TGTGCCAGCAGTCCGCGGGAGCACGAGCAGTACTTC
V: TRBV6-5; size: .; D: TRBD2; J: TRBJ2-7; CDR3: CASSYGLAGGYEQYF; DNA: TGTGCCAGCAGTTACGGACTAGCGGGAGGCTACGAGCAGTACTTC
V: TRBV15; size: few; D: TRBD1; J: TRBJ1-5; CDR3: CATSRAGGFNQPQHF; DNA: TGTGCCACCAGCAGGGCAGGGGGATTTAATCAGCCCCAGCATTTT
V: TRBV9; size: few; D: .; J: TRBJ1-2; CDR3: CASNDEGGGYTF; DNA: TGTGCCAGCAATGACGAGGGTGGGGGCTACACCTTC
V: TRBV2; size: few; D: .; J: TRBJ2-1; CDR3: CASRGDHNEQFF; DNA: TGTGCCAGCAGGGGTGACCACAATGAGCAGTTCTTC
V: TRBV5-1; size: .; D: .; J: TRBJ1-2; CDR3: CASSYSREGGGYTF; DNA: TGCGCCAGCAGCTACTCCAGGGAAGGAGGAGGCTACACCTTC
V: TRBV7-2; size: .; D: .; J: TRBJ2-1; CDR3: CASSLVPGTPNEQFF; DNA: TGTGCCAGCAGCTTGGTCCCAGGGACGCCCAATGAGCAGTTCTTC
V: TRBV5-1; size: .; D: .; J: TRBJ2-1; CDR3: CASSLRAQVSYNEQFF; DNA: TGCGCCAGCAGCTTGAGAGCCCAGGTGTCCTACAATGAGCAGTTCTTC
V: TRBV24-1; size: few; D: TRBD1; J: TRBJ2-3; CDR3: CATRGTGEEDTQYF; DNA: TGTGCCACCAGAGGGACAGGGGAGGAAGATACGCAGTATTTT
V: TRBV6-5; size: .; D: .; J: TRBJ1-1; CDR3: CASSYGHYTEAFF; DNA: TGTGCCAGCAGTTACGGGCACTACACTGAAGCTTTCTTT
V: TRBV7-7; size: .; D: TRBD1; J: TRBJ2-3; CDR3: CASSTRTGDTQYF; DNA: TGTGCTAGCAGCACACGGACAGGGGATACGCAGTATTTT
V: TRBV12-3/TRBV12-4; size: few; D: .; J: TRBJ2-7; CDR3: CASSFRGTYSYEQYF; DNA: TGTGCCAGCAGTTTTCGCGGGACTTACTCCTACGAGCAGTACTTC
V: TRBV6-2/TRBV6-3; size: .; D: TRBD2; J: TRBJ2-1; CDR3: CASSYRLAGGGRDEQFF; DNA: TGTGCCAGCAGTTACCGGCTAGCGGGGGGCGGGCGCGATGAGCAGTTCTTC
V: TRBV19; size: .; D: .; J: TRBJ1-2; CDR3: CASSMENNYGYTF; DNA: TGTGCCAGTAGTATGGAGAATAACTATGGCTACACCTTC
V: TRBV28; size: .; D: .; J: TRBJ2-3; CDR3: CASSLGGALVTDTQYF; DNA: TGTGCCAGCAGTTTAGGGGGGGCGCTGGTCACAGATACGCAGTATTTT
V: TRBV5-1; size: few; D: .; J: TRBJ2-5; CDR3: CASSLAGREETQYF; DNA: TGCGCCAGCAGCTTGGCCGGCAGGGAAGAGACCCAGTACTTC
V: TRBV24-1; size: many; D: .; J: TRBJ2-7; CDR3: CATSDLRRDGMEEQYF; DNA: TGTGCCACCAGTGATTTGAGGCGGGACGGTATGGAGGAGCAGTACTTC
V: TRBV6-1; size: .; D: .; J: TRBJ1-1; CDR3: CASSEVGGRAFF; DNA: TGTGCCAGCAGTGAAGTAGGGGGGAGAGCTTTCTTT
V: TRBV20-1; size: .; D: .; J: TRBJ1-1; CDR3: CSAGNSPATNTEAFF; DNA: TGCAGTGCTGGGAACAGCCCTGCGACTAACACTGAAGCTTTCTTT
V: TRBV6-2/TRBV6-3; size: .; D: .; J: TRBJ1-1; CDR3: CASSAGQRLNTEAFF; DNA: TGTGCCAGCAGCGCCGGACAAAGATTGAACACTGAAGCTTTCTTT
V: TRBV6-2/TRBV6-3; size: .; D: .; J: TRBJ2-6; CDR3: CASSSPGRAGANVLTF; DNA: TGTGCCAGCAGTTCCCCAGGAAGGGCTGGGGCCAACGTCCTGACTTTC
V: TRBV7-2; size: once; D: .; J: TRBJ2-1; CDR3: CASSLITGPYNEQFF; DNA: TGTGCCAGCAGCTTAATTACGGGACCCTACAATGAGCAGTTCTTC
V: TRBV2; size: .; D: .; J: TRBJ2-4; CDR3: CASSDVLAKNIQYF; DNA: TGTGCCAGCAGTGATGTATTAGCCAAAAACATTCAGTACTTC
V: TRBV6-4; size: few; D: .; J: TRBJ2-2; CDR3: CASKFLGGSTGELFF; DNA: TGTGCCAGCAAGTTTCTAGGGGGTTCAACCGGGGAGCTGTTTTTT
V: TRBV20-1; size: .; D: .; J: TRBJ2-1; CDR3: CSARDSGFVDEQFF; DNA: TGCAGTGCTAGAGATTCGGGGTTTGTAGATGAGCAGTTCTTC
V: TRBV2; size: .; D: TRBD1; J: TRBJ2-2; CDR3: CASRTTGTTGELFF; DNA: TGTGCCAGCCGAACGACAGGGACCACCGGGGAGCTGTTTTTT
V: TRBV12-3/TRBV12-4; size: few; D: TRBD1; J: TRBJ2-7; CDR3: CASSLTGTGATYEQYF; DNA: TGTGCCAGCAGCTTAACCGGGACAGGAGCTACCTACGAGCAGTACTTC
V: TRBV9; size: .; D: .; J: TRBJ2-5; CDR3: CASSVTGKGETQYF; DNA: TGTGCCAGCAGCGTCACAGGGAAGGGAGAGACCCAGTACTTC